A single sample gave rise to the 14 T cell receptor beta chains below, sequenced in a study of radiation and T cells in renal cell carcinoma. The protocol was immunoSEQ multiplex PCR, while the TCRdb copy is restricted to in-frame clones and leaves out a portion. The sample holds 140,000 to 150,000 clones, 88% seen once. As to time point: baseline pretreatment blood. The treatment here: 15 Gy SBRT to primary tumor, nephrectomy 4 weeks later. The starting material was blood, obtained from a patient whose treatment included radiotherapy and nephrectomy. The receptors derive from a woman aged 70 to 79 with renal cell carcinoma.

CDR3 sequence: CASSGGFGTDTQYF. In nucleotides, the CDR3 is TGTGCCAGCAGTGGGGGGTTCGGCACAGATACGCAGTATTTT. This rearrangement joins TRBV5-6 to TRBJ2-3; D possibly corresponds to TRBD2 (6 bases). The CDR3 contains 14 residues. V lost 5 bases and J lost 1, with 11 bases in between. Germline V gives CDR1 SGHDT, CDR2 YYEEEE.

With respect to this clone: Other nucleotide sequences from this sample produce the same CDR3. CDR3 nucleotide sequence: TGCGCCAGCAGCTTGACGGGGATCCAAGAGACCCAGTACTTC. Its translation is CASSLTGIQETQYF. V is TRBV5-1 and J is TRBJ2-5, with a weak D call TRBD2 (5 bases). V lost 1 base and J 1 base, leaving 8 bases between the germline ends. CDR3 size: 14 residues. From germline, CDR1 is SGHRS and CDR2 YFSETQ.

V is TRBV28 and J is TRBJ2-1; D possibly corresponds to TRBD1 (6 bases). CDR1 and CDR2 from the germline V gene are MDHEN and SYDVKM. Trimming took 5 bases from V and 0 from J, leaving 14 bases between them. The CDR3 is 16 residues long. The CDR3 loop reads CASSRGQGSSYNEQFF. The DNA for the CDR3 is TGTGCCAGCAGTAGGGGACAAGGAAGCTCCTACAATGAGCAGTTCTTC.

This clone appeared a few times. Other DNA sequences in this specimen translate into the identical CDR3. For the CDR3, the DNA is TGTGCCTGGAGTGTTAACAGGGGAACTGAAGCTTTCTTT. It is translated as CAWSVNRGTEAFF. V and J are TRBV30 and TRBJ1-1; 7 nucleotides line up with TRBD1. This CDR3 spans 13 amino acids. Trimming cost V 0 bases and J 5 bases; bases outside gene matches: 3. Germline CDR1 and CDR2: GTSNPN and SVGIG (reference sequence).

The sample holds a few counts of this clone. This rearrangement joins TRBV4-1 to TRBJ2-7; weak D call: TRBD1 (5 bases). The CDR3 length is 13 residues. CDR1 and CDR2 (germline): MGHRA, YSYEKL. The germline V and J ends were trimmed by 0 bases and 6 bases, with 9 bases remaining between them. The CDR3 DNA reads as TGCGCCAGCAGCCAAGAACCAGGGTTCGAGCAGTACTTC. It yields the protein CASSQEPGFEQYF.

The genes are TRBV5-1 and TRBJ2-1; 7 bases are a match to TRBD1. Germline V gene lookup returns CDR1 SGHRS and CDR2 YFSETQ. This CDR3 is built from 16 residues. V shed 1 base, J shed 1 base, and the junction held 5 bases outside the gene matches. As DNA, the CDR3 is TGCGCCAGCAGCTTGAGTCAGGGGGATTCCTACAATGAGCAGTTCTTC. Translating gives CASSLSQGDSYNEQFF.

The chain is built from TRBV4-1 and TRBJ2-1, with TRBD1 matching 7 bases. CDR3 size: 15 residues. J was trimmed by 5 bases and V by 7 bases; bases with no gene match: 11. Germline V gene data show CDR1 as MGHRA and CDR2 as YSYEKL. The CDR3 DNA is TGCGCCAGCACCATACGAGACAGGGCCCACAATGAGCAGTTCTTC. Its protein product is CASTIRDRAHNEQFF.

The V and J genes are TRBV5-4 and TRBJ2-2; 9 bases align to TRBD1. Germline lookup yields CDR1 SGHNT and CDR2 YYREEE (reference sequence). V trimming: 5 bases; J trimming: 2 bases; junction bases outside the gene matches: 4. This CDR3 region has 15 residues. For the CDR3, the DNA is TGTGCCAGCAGACCACAGGGGGCAAACACCGGGGAGCTGTTTTTT. It translates to CASRPQGANTGELFF.

V gene TRBV10-2 combines with J gene TRBJ1-2; 7 positions match TRBD1. V dropped 3 bases and J dropped 4; count of bases not matched to a gene: 8. The CDR3 consists of 15 residues. Germline CDR1 is WSHSY and CDR2 is SAAADI. The CDR3 region is CASSDRQGGIYGYTF. CDR3 nucleotide sequence: TGCGCCAGCAGTGACAGGCAGGGGGGAATCTATGGCTACACCTTC.

The V and J genes are TRBV6-5 and TRBJ1-3; 7 bases map to TRBD1. CDR1 MNHEY and CDR2 SVGAGI come from the germline V gene. This CDR3 region has 15 residues. The J segment lost 2 bases and the V segment lost 6 bases, leaving 7 bases of the junction unmatched. CDR3 DNA sequence: TGTGCCAGCAGACGAACAGGGGATCCTGGAAACACCATATATTTT. Protein: CASRRTGDPGNTIYF.

The V and J genes are TRBV28 and TRBJ1-6; 7 bases fit TRBD1. The CDR3 sequence is 15 residues long. After removal of 7 bases from V and 6 bases from J, the junction contained 9 bases not matched to a gene. Germline V gene data show CDR1 as MDHEN and CDR2 as SYDVKM. This CDR3 reads CASKSRTGPNSPLHF. In DNA, the CDR3 is TGTGCCAGCAAATCTAGGACAGGACCTAATTCACCCCTCCACTTT. Filled out from reference TRBV28 and TRBJ1-6, the complete variable domain reads DVKVTQSSRYLVKRTGEKVFLECVQDMDHENMFWYRQDPGLGLRLIYFSYDVKMKEKGDIPEGYSVSREKKERFSLILESASTNQTSMYLCASKSRTGPNSPLHFGNGTRLTVT.

The rearrangement links TRBV5-1 to TRBJ2-3, with TRBD2 matching 8 bases. After removal of 1 base from V and 1 base from J, the junction contained 2 bases not matched to a gene. This CDR3 contains 15 residues. Germline V gene data show CDR1 as SGHRS and CDR2 as YFSETQ. In nucleotides, the CDR3 is TGCGCCAGCAGCTTGCAGACTAGCGGCACAGATACGCAGTATTTT. It codes for CASSLQTSGTDTQYF.

The chain recombines TRBV4-3 with TRBJ2-7; 9 positions match TRBD2. Germline lookup yields CDR1 LGHNA and CDR2 YSLEER. The V gene end was trimmed by 0 bases and the J gene end by 6 bases; junction bases not matched to a gene: 9. This CDR3 region has 16 residues. The CDR3 here is CASSQDRGGAAGEQYF. For the CDR3, the DNA is TGCGCCAGCAGCCAAGATCGCGGGGGGGCCGCCGGCGAGCAGTACTTC.

V usage is TRBV27 and J usage is TRBJ2-1; 8 bases line up with TRBD2. The V gene end was trimmed by 5 bases and the J gene end by 0 bases; junction bases not matched to a gene: 6. Per the germline V gene, CDR1 is MNHEY and CDR2 is SMNVEV (reference sequence). The CDR3 has 16 amino acids. The CDR3 nucleotides are TGTGCCAGCAGTCCGGGACTAGGAATCTCCTACAATGAGCAGTTCTTC. This encodes CASSPGLGISYNEQFF.